This T cell receptor beta chain originates from a study of blood T cell repertoires in COVID-19. Across the whole study: Collection of acute and convalescent COVID-19 samples took place in the United States, Italy and Spain. PBMCs, B-cell-depleted T cells, or T cells were the source of the cDNA or gDNA that made up the material.

Enrolment of Seattle patients took place during active infection, and they were followed longitudinally. Authors' processing steps: Nucleated cell number was recorded as an estimate derived from reference gene primer amplification. Using immunoSEQ multiplex PCR, the repertoire was profiled, and TCRdb retains in-frame clones only, with some absent. The V and J calls and clone size were taken over from that table, and D and trimming were inferred from the DNA. The data contain about 200,000 clones, approximately 78% of them singletons. V was shortened by 4 bases and J by 3 bases, with 6 bases between the two germline ends. Germline V lookup: CDR1 SNHLY, CDR2 FYNNEI. This CDR3 has 12 residues.

This clonotype was sampled from a woman older than 75 with COVID-19, enrolled during active disease. The chain employs TRBV2 and TRBJ1-1, with D perhaps TRBD1 (5 bases). The sample taken for sequencing was peripheral blood. This CDR3 is CASSAGYTEAFF. DNA of the CDR3: TGTGCCAGCAGTGCAGGGTACACTGAAGCTTTCTTT.